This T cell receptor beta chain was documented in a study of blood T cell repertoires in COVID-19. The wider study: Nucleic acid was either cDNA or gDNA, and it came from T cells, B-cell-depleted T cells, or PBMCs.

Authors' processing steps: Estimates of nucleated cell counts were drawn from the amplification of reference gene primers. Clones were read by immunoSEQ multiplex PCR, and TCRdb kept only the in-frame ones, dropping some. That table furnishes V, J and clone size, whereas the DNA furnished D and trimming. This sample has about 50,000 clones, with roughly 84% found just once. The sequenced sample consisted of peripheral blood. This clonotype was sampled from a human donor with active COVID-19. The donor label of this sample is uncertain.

The CDR3 spells CASSVAGGPGDTQYF. In nucleotides, the CDR3 is TGTGCCAGCAGCGTCGCGGGGGGGCCGGGAGATACGCAGTATTTT. The chain combines TRBV9 with TRBJ2-3; 9 positions agree with TRBD2. Germline V lookup: CDR1 SGDLS, CDR2 YYNGEE. Trimming took 2 bases from V and 5 from J; bases not matched to a gene: 6. The CDR3 is made up of 15 amino acids.